Each of the 8 T cell receptor beta chains below was sequenced from the same sample in a study of shared T cell receptors in the human thymus. Method: immunoSEQ multiplex PCR; TCRdb's copy keeps in-frame clones and lacks some. The sample holds approximately 490,000 clones; about four fifths are singletons and the top ten take more than 0.01%. These data also formed part of another study, on human thymus T cells.

The sequenced sample was thymocytes. Receptors were obtained from a boy younger than two with a congenital heart defect.

The genes are TRBV5-1 and TRBJ2-3, with D possibly being TRBD1 (6 bases). The CDR3 totals 17 residues. Germline loops: CDR1 SGHRS, CDR2 YFSETQ. V was shortened by 0 bases and J by 1 base, with 15 bases between the two germline ends. CDR3: CASSLGHRVGCTDTQYF. Here the CDR3 DNA reads TGCGCCAGCAGCTTGGGCCACAGGGTGGGGTGCACAGATACGCAGTATTTT.

The chain combines TRBV7-2 with TRBJ1-2; 9 bases match TRBD1. V dropped 4 bases and J dropped 4; count of bases not matched to a gene: 4. CDR1 and CDR2 (germline): SGHTA, FQGNSA. This CDR3 spans 14 amino acids. The CDR3 is CASSSQTGGYGYTF. The CDR3 region has the DNA TGTGCCAGCAGCTCTCAGACAGGGGGCTATGGCTACACCTTC.

The genes are TRBV5-4 and TRBJ2-7, with 8 bases identical to TRBD2. Germline values: CDR1 SGHNT, CDR2 YYREEE (reference sequence). This CDR3 has 17 amino acids. The trim removed 1 base at V and 0 bases at J, leaving 9 bases unmatched. CDR3 protein: CASSLNLAGDRSYEQYF. DNA of the CDR3: TGTGCCAGCAGCTTGAATCTAGCGGGCGACCGCTCCTACGAGCAGTACTTC.

This clone occurred a few times. The chain uses TRBV19 and TRBJ1-2; D remains unclear. Per the germline V gene, CDR1 is LNHDA and CDR2 is SQIVND (reference sequence). The CDR3 runs 14 residues. Trimming removed 3 bases at V and 3 bases at J, with 11 bases between. CDR3 bases: TGTGCCAGTAGTATGCACCAAACGGACTATGGCTACACCTTC. It codes for CASSMHQTDYGYTF.

This chain uses TRBV2 with TRBJ1-5; 7 nucleotides match TRBD1. CDR3 length equals 16 residues. CDR1 is SNHLY and CDR2 is FYNNEI in the germline V gene. V was clipped by 2 bases and J by 3 bases; unmatched bases: 7. CDR3 nucleotides: TGTGCCAGCAGTGAACCACAGGGGACAGACAATCAGCCCCAGCATTTT. Amino acid sequence: CASSEPQGTDNQPQHF.

The rearrangement joins TRBV9 to TRBJ2-6; 12 positions agree with TRBD1. The CDR3 is made up of 20 amino acids. CDR1 is SGDLS, CDR2 YYNGEE, per germline. J was trimmed by 0 bases and V by 7 bases; bases with no gene match: 14. DNA of the CDR3: TGTGCCAGCGCGCGTCCCCGGGACAGGGGGCCGTTCTCTGGGGCCAACGTCCTGACTTTC. Protein sequence: CASARPRDRGPFSGANVLTF.

This chain joins TRBV7-2 and TRBJ2-4; 14 nucleotides align to TRBD2. The CDR3 runs 19 residues. V was clipped by 5 bases and J by 2 bases; unmatched bases: 11. Germline V gene lookup returns CDR1 SGHTA and CDR2 FQGNSA. CDR3 nucleotides: TGTGCCAGCAGCCCCCCGGGACTAGCGGGAGCCCCCCCCAAAAACATTCAGTACTTC. Protein product: CASSPPGLAGAPPKNIQYF.

This clone was counted a single time. This chain joins TRBV6-1 and TRBJ2-5; TRBD2 matches 14 bases. The germline CDR1 and CDR2 sequences are MNHNS and SASEGT. Trimming removed 9 bases from V and 6 bases from J; junction bases left unmatched: 9. This CDR3 is built from 15 residues. In DNA, the CDR3 is TGTGCCAGTCCCGGGGGACTAGCGGGAGAAAAGACCCAGTACTTC. It translates to CASPGGLAGEKTQYF.